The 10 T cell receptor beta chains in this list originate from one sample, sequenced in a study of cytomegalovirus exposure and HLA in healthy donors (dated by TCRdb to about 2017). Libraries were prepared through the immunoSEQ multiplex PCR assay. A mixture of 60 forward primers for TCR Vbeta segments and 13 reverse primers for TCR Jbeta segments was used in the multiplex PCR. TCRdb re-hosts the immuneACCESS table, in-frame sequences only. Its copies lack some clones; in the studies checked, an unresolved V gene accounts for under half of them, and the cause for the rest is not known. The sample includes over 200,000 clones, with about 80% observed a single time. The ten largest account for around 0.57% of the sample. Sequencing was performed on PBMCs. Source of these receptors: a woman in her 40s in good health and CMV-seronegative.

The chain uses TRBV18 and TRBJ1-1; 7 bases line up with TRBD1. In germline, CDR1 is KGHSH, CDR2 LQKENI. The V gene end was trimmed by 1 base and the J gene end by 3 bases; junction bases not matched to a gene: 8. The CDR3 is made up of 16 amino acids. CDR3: CASSPLDRVRDTEAFF. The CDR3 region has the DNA TGTGCCAGCTCACCACTCGACAGGGTAAGGGACACTGAAGCTTTCTTT.

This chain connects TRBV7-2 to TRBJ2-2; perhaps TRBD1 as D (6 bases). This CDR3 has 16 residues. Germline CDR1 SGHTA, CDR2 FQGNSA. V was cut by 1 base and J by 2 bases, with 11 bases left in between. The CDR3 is CASSLVPGTNTGELFF. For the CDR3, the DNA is TGTGCCAGCAGCTTAGTCCCCGGGACAAACACCGGGGAGCTGTTTTTT.

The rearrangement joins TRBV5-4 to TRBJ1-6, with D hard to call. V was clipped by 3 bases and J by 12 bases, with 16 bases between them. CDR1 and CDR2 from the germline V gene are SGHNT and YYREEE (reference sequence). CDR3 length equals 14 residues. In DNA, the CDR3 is TGTGCCAGCAGCTCGGGAAAGATGGGAGAACCCCTCCACTTT. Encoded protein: CASSSGKMGEPLHF.

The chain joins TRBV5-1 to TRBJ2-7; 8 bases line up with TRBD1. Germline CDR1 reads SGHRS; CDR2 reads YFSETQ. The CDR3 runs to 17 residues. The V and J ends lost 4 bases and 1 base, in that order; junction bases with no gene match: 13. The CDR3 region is CASSPFPGTGNSYEQYF. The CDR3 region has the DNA TGCGCCAGCAGCCCCTTTCCCGGGACAGGAAATTCCTACGAGCAGTACTTC.

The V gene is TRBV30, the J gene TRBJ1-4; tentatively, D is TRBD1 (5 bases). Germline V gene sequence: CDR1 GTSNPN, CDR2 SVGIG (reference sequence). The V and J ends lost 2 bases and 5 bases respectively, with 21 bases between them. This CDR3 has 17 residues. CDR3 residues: CAWSSHPSASGNEKLFF. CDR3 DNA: TGTGCCTGGAGTAGTCACCCTTCCGCCTCAGGGAATGAAAAACTGTTTTTT. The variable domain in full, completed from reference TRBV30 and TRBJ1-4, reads SQTIHQWPATLVQPVGSPLSLECTVEGTSNPNLYWYRQAAGRGLQLLFYSVGIGQISSEVPQNLSASRPQDRQFILSSKKLLLSDSGFYLCAWSSHPSASGNEKLFFGSGTQLSVL.

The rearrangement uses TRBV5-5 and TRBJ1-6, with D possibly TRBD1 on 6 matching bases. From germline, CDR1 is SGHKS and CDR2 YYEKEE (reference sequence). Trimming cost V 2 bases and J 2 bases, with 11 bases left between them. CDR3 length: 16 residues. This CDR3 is CASSFGQGTYNSPLHF. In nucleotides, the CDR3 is TGTGCCAGCAGCTTTGGGCAGGGGACCTATAATTCACCCCTCCACTTT.

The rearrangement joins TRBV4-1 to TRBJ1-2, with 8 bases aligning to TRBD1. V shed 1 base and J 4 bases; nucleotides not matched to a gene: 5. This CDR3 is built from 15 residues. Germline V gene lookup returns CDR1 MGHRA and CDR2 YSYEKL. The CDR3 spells CASSQVTGGLYGYTF. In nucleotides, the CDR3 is TGCGCCAGCAGCCAAGTTACAGGGGGACTCTATGGCTACACCTTC.

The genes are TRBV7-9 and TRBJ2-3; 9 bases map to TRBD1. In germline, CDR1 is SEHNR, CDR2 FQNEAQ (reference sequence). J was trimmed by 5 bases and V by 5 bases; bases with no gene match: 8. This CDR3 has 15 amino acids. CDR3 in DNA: TGTGCCAGCAGCAGGCTCGACAGGGGGTTAGATACGCAGTATTTT. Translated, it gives CASSRLDRGLDTQYF.

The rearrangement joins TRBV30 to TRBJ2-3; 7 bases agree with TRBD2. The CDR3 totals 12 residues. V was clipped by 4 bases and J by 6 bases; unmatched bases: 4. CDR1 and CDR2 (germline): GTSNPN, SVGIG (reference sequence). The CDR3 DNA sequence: TGTGCCTGGACGATGGGGGGGGATACGCAGTATTTT. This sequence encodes CAWTMGGDTQYF.

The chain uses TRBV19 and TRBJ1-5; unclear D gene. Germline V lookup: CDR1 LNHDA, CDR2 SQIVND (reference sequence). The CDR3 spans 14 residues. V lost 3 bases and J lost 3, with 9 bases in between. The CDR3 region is CASSIAGHNQPQHF. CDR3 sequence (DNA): TGTGCCAGTAGTATTGCGGGTCACAATCAGCCCCAGCATTTT.